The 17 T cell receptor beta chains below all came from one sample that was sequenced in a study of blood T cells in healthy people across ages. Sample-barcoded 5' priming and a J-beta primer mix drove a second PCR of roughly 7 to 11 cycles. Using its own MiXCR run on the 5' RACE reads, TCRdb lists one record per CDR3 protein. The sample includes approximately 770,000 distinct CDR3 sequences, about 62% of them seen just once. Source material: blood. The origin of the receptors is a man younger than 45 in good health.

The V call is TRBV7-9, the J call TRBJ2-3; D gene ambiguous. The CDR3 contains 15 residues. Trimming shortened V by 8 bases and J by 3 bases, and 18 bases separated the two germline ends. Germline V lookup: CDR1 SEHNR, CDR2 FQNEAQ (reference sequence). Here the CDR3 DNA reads TGTGCCAGCGCCGACACACAACGGTCTACAGATACGCAGTATTTT. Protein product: CASADTQRSTDTQYF.

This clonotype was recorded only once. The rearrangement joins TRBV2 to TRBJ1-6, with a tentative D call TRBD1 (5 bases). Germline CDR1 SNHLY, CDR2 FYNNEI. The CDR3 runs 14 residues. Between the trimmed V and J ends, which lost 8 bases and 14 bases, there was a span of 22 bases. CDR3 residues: CASSTGTGVGALHF. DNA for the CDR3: TGTGCCAGCTCTACCGGGACCGGGGTTGGGGCCCTCCACTTT.

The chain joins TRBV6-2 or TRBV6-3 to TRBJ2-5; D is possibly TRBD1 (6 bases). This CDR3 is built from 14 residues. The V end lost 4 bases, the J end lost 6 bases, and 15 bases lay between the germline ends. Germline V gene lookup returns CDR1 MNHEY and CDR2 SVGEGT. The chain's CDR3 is CASSLAGVIQTQYF. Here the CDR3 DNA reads TGTGCCAGCAGTTTGGCAGGGGTGATACAGACCCAGTACTTC.

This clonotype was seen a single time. The CDR3 DNA follows: TGTGCCAGCAGCCTACCTCGGGACTACGAGCAGTACTTC. It specifies CASSLPRDYEQYF. The chain employs TRBV6-2 or TRBV6-3 and TRBJ2-7, with D tentatively TRBD2 (5 bases). The germline CDR1 and CDR2 sequences are MNHEY and SVGEGT. V was clipped by 6 bases and J by 3 bases, with 12 bases between them. CDR3 length: 13 amino acids.

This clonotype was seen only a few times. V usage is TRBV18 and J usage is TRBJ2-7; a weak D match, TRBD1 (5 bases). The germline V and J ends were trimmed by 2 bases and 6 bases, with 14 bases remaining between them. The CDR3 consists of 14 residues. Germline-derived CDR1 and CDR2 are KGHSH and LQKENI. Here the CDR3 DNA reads TGTGCCAGCTCACCATCAGTAGGGGTGGCCGAGCAGTACTTC. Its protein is CASSPSVGVAEQYF.

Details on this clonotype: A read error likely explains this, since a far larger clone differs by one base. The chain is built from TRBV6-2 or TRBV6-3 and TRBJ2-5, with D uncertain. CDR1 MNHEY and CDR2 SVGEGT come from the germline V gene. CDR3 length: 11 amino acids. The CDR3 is CVSSYQETQYF. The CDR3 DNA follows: TGTGTCAGCAGTTACCAAGAGACCCAGTACTTC.

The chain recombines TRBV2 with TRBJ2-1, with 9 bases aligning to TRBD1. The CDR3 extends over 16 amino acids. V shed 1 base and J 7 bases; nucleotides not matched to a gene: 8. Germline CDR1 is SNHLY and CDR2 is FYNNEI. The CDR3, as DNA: TGTGCCAGCAGTGAAGGAGGGACAGGGCAGAGGAATGAGCAGTTCTTC. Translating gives CASSEGGTGQRNEQFF.

CDR3 region: CASSYRWESRNEQFF. The CDR3, as DNA: TGTGCCAGCAGCTACCGATGGGAATCGCGGAATGAGCAGTTCTTC. The chain carries TRBV3-1 and TRBJ2-1; D gene unclear. The V end lost 5 bases, the J end lost 7 bases, and 18 bases lay between the germline ends. The CDR3 consists of 15 residues. The V gene's germline CDR1 is LGHDT and CDR2 YNNKEL (reference sequence).

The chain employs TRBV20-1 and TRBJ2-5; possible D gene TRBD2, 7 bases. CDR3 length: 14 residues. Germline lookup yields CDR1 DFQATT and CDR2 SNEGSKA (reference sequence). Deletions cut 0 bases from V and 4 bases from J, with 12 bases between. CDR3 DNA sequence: TGCAGTGCTAGAGATGGGGGGGGCGGAGAGACCCAGTACTTC. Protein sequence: CSARDGGGGETQYF.

CDR3 nucleotide sequence: TGCAGTGCGATTCTCCAGACAGGGGAGGGGTACGAGCAGTACTTC. It yields the protein CSAILQTGEGYEQYF. This chain links TRBV20-1 with TRBJ2-7; possible D gene TRBD1, 8 bases. CDR1 is DFQATT, CDR2 SNEGSKA, per germline (reference sequence). V lost 6 bases, J lost 4 bases, and 22 bases lay in between. The CDR3 spans 15 residues.

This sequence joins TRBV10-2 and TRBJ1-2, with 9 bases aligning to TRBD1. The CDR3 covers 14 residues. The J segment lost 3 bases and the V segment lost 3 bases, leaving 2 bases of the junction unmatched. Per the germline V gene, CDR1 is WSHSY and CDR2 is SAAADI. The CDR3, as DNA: TGCGCCAGCAGTGACCGGGACAGGGACTATGGCTACACCTTC. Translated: CASSDRDRDYGYTF.

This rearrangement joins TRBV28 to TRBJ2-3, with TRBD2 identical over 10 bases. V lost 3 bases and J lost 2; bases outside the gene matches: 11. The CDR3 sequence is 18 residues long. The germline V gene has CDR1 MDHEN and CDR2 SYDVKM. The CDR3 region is CASSFWSSGSGDTDTQYF. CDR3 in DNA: TGTGCCAGCAGTTTTTGGTCTAGCGGGAGTGGGGACACAGATACGCAGTATTTT.

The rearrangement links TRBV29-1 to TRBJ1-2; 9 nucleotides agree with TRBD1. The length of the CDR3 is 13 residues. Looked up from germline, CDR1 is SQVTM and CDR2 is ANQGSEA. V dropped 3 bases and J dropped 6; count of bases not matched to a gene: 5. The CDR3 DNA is TGCAGCGTTGATGAGGGGACAGGGAATGGCTACACCTTC. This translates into CSVDEGTGNGYTF.

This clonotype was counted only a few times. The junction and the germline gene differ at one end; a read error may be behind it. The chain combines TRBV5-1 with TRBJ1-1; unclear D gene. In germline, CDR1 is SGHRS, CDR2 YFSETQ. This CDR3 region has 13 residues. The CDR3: CASSRTGNTEAFF. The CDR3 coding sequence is TGTGCCAGCTCCCGGACGGGGAACACTGAAGCTTTCTTT.

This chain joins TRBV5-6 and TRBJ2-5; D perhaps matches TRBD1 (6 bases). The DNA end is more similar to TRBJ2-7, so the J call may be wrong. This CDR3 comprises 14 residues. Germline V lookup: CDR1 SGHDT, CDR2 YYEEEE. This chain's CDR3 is CASSRGRGQYEQYF. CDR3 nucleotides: TGTGCCAGCAGCCGAGGCAGGGGTCAGTACGAGCAGTACTTC.

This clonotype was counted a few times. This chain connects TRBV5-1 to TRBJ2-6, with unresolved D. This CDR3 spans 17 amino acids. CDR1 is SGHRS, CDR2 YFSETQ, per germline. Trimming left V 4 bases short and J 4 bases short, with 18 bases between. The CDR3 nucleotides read TGCGCCAGCAGCGCGGACCTAACAGCTCCCGGGGCCAACGTCCTGACTTTC. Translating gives CASSADLTAPGANVLTF. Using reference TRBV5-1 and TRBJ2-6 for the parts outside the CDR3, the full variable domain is KAGVTQTPRYLIKTRGQQVTLSCSPISGHRSVSWYQQTPGQGLQFLFEYFSETQRNKGNFPGRFSGRQFSNSRSEMNVSTLELGDSALYLCASSADLTAPGANVLTFGAGSRLTVL.

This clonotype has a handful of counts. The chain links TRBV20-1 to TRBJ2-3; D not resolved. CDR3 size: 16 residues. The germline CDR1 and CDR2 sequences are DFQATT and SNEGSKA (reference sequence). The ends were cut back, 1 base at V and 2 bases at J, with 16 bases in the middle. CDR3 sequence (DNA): TGCAGTGCTAGAGGGGATCTCGACCTTTCCACAGATACGCAGTATTTT. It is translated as CSARGDLDLSTDTQYF.